These T cell receptor beta chains were read from a single sample in a study of blood T cell repertoires in COVID-19. The data were produced by immunoSEQ multiplex PCR, yet TCRdb's version contains in-frame clones alone and is incomplete. The table records about 50,000 clones, 85% to 90% of them present only once. The sample comprised peripheral blood. Source of these receptors: a man in his sixties with acute or convalescent COVID-19. Both conserved end residues are part of each CDR3. Fields, in order: J gene, V gene, D gene, clone size, CDR3 DNA, CDR3 protein. The D gene is left open where the match is weak. A clone size is listed for some rows: how often the clone was seen (once, few, many), or a class if it is expanded.

TRBJ1-2	TRBV20-1	-	-	TGCAGTGCCTACAGGGAGCCTGGCTACACCTTC	CSAYREPGYTF
TRBJ2-2	TRBV7-3	-	-	TGTGCCAGCAGCTTATTCGGGTCGAACACCGGGGAGCTGTTTTTT	CASSLFGSNTGELFF
TRBJ1-1	TRBV28	-	-	TGTGCCAGCAGAGCCGCCACCAGGGGAGGGACTGAAGCTTTCTTT	CASRAATRGGTEAFF
TRBJ1-2	TRBV7-9	-	-	TGTGCCAGCAGCTTATACGGCGTAGGGGCGCAGAGGAATGACTACACCTTC	CASSLYGVGAQRNDYTF
TRBJ2-1	TRBV29-1	TRBD2	-	TGCAGCGCCGTCAATGTTCTAGCGGGAGTTTACAATGAGCAGTTCTTC	CSAVNVLAGVYNEQFF
TRBJ2-6	TRBV30	TRBD1	-	TGTGCCTGGAGTGTCGACAGGGGGCGATCTGGGGCCAACGTCCTGACTTTC	CAWSVDRGRSGANVLTF
TRBJ2-5	TRBV5-1	-	-	TGCGCCAGCAGCCACGAGGTTGTGGAGGACCAGTACTTC	CASSHEVVEDQYF
TRBJ2-1	TRBV3-1/TRBV3-2	TRBD2	-	TGTGCCAGCAGCGGACTAGCTCCGAATGAGCAGTTCTTC	CASSGLAPNEQFF
TRBJ1-2	TRBV13	-	-	TGTGCCAGCAGCTTCGGGATCTATGGCTACACCTTC	CASSFGIYGYTF
TRBJ1-3	TRBV18	-	few	TGTGCCAGCTCACCGACCGGGACAACGAGGGACACCATATATTTT	CASSPTGTTRDTIYF
TRBJ1-5	TRBV28	-	once	TGTGCCAGCAGACGCGGTCATCCCGGGGGCAATCAGCCCCAGCATTTT	CASRRGHPGGNQPQHF
TRBJ1-3	TRBV7-2	-	-	TGTGCCAGCAGCTTAGATTCATCTCGACAGGGAAACACCATATATTTT	CASSLDSSRQGNTIYF
TRBJ2-1	TRBV6-5	TRBD2	once	TGTGCCAGCACCCCGGTTGTGGGGGGGTACTATGAGCAGTTCTTC	CASTPVVGGYYEQFF
TRBJ1-5	TRBV10-2	-	-	TGCGCCAGCAGTGAGTCGGGGCTTAATCAGCCCCAGCATTTT	CASSESGLNQPQHF
TRBJ2-5	TRBV3-1/TRBV3-2	TRBD2	-	TGTGCCAGCAGCTCTCCCGGGACTAGCCCCAGGACCCAGTACTTC	CASSSPGTSPRTQYF
TRBJ1-6	TRBV28	-	once	TGTGCCAGCGGCCGGGACGGAGGGAATTCACCCCTCCACTTT	CASGRDGGNSPLHF
TRBJ2-2	TRBV18	TRBD1	-	TGTGCCAGCTCACGGGGACAGGGTGACACCGGGGAGCTGTTTTTT	CASSRGQGDTGELFF
TRBJ1-2	TRBV6-1	-	-	TGTGCCAGCAGTGACACAGCGGTTCCTAACTATGGCTACACCTTC	CASSDTAVPNYGYTF
TRBJ1-1	TRBV25-1	-	few	TGTGCCAGCAACTCGGAACAGAACGCTGAAGCTTTCTTT	CASNSEQNAEAFF
TRBJ1-1	TRBV19	-	-	TGTGCCAGTATTTGGCAGGGGAACACTGAAGCTTTCTTT	CASIWQGNTEAFF